This T cell receptor (beta chain) came from a study of blood T cells in healthy people across ages. Per-sample PBMC isolation yielded at least 6.5 million cells. The V end was cut by 3 bases, the J end by 3 bases, with 21 bases between. This CDR3 has 18 amino acids. CDR1 is ENHRY, CDR2 SYGVKD, per germline. The authors ran a second PCR of about 6 to 11 cycles using a sample-barcoded 5' primer and a J-beta primer mix. The template-switch adaptor, which had 12 random nucleotides, put a tag on each cDNA molecule. MiXCR was run by TCRdb on the 5' RACE reads, yielding one entry per CDR3 protein. Of 600,000 or so distinct CDR3 sequences listed, 40% to 55% are singletons.

This TCR came from a man older than 75 in good health. The material sequenced was blood. The gene calls are TRBV10-3 and TRBJ2-1; TRBD1 might be the D (5 bases). CDR3 bases: TGTGCCATCAGTGATTCCAAACCAGGGTCGATCTACTACAATGAGCAGTTCTTC. It translates to CAISDSKPGSIYYNEQFF.